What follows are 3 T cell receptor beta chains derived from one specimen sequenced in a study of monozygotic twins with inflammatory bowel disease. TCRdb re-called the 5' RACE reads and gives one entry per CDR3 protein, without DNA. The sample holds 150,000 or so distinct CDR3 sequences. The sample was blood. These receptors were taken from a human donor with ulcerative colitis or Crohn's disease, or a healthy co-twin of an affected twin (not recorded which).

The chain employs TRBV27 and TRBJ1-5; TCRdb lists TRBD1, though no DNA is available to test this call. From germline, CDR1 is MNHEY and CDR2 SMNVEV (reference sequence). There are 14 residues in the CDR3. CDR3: CASSRGDGNQPQHF.

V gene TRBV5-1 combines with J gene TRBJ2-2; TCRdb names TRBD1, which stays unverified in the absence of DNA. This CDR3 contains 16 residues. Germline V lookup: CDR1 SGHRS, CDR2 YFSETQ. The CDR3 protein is CASSSPRDSTTGELFF. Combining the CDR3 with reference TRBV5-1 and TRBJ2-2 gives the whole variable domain KAGVTQTPRYLIKTRGQQVTLSCSPISGHRSVSWYQQTPGQGLQFLFEYFSETQRNKGNFPGRFSGRQFSNSRSEMNVSTLELGDSALYLCASSSPRDSTTGELFFGEGSRLTVL.

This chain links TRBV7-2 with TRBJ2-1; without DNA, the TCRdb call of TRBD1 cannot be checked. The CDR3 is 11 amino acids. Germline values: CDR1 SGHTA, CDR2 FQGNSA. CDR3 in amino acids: CASSLTGEQFF.